This T cell receptor (beta chain) was identified during a study of cytomegalovirus exposure and HLA in healthy donors. 60 Vbeta and 13 Jbeta primers were used in PCR. TCRdb's copy holds only in-frame clones and misses some; the assay was immunoSEQ multiplex PCR. The sample holds 250,000 or so clones; 85% to 90% are singletons and the top ten take about 1.2%. CDR3 size: 15 residues. CDR1 and CDR2 from the germline V gene are GTSNPN and SVGIG (reference sequence). The junction had 3 bases not matched to a gene; V was cut back by 0 bases and J by 3 bases. Study-level findings and limits: The study labeled 164 TCR beta chains cytomegalovirus-associated.

A note on this clone: Its matching antigen is unknown.

The chain joins TRBV30 to TRBJ2-1, with 9 bases lining up with TRBD1. The sample taken for sequencing was PBMCs. This TCR derives from a human donor in good health. In DNA form, the CDR3 reads TGTGCCTGGAGTGTACGGGGACAGGGCTACAATGAGCAGTTCTTC. It specifies CAWSVRGQGYNEQFF. Full variable domain (rest looked up from reference TRBV30 and TRBJ2-1): SQTIHQWPATLVQPVGSPLSLECTVEGTSNPNLYWYRQAAGRGLQLLFYSVGIGQISSEVPQNLSASRPQDRQFILSSKKLLLSDSGFYLCAWSVRGQGYNEQFFGPGTRLTVL.